This TCR beta chain was retrieved from a study of Tregs in tolerant kidney transplant recipients. This CDR3 has 13 amino acids. Losses at the gene ends were 6 bases for V and 9 bases for J; bases not matched to a gene: 5. Germline values: CDR1 GTSNPN, CDR2 SVGIG (reference sequence). The study's findings and limits: This study did not directly address biological reproducibility.

Thawed PBMCs were FACS-sorted into unstimulated CD4+CD25+CD127- regulatory T cells, CD4+CD25- non-regulatory cells, CD4 and CD8 cells. With regard to this clone: Its antigen is still unknown. The read gets to within 3 residues of the CDR3 end, and the germline J gene fills in the rest.

Using immunoSEQ multiplex PCR, the repertoire was profiled, and TCRdb retains in-frame clones only, with some absent. This table holds 50,000 or so clones. V usage is TRBV30 and J usage is TRBJ1-6, with 10 bases fitting TRBD1. This receptor was identified in a human donor who received a combined kidney and bone marrow transplant. This sample comprised CD4+ T cells from blood, obtained before the transplant. CDR3 DNA (partial): TGTGCCTGCCGAGGGACAGGGGTTTCACCC. This gives the protein CACRGTGVSP. The whole CDR3 protein reads CACRGTGVSPLHF.